The present entry profiles one TCR beta chain with its context. This sample is drawn from a study of T cell changes during pregnancy in multiple sclerosis. The CDR3 totals 12 residues. V lost 5 bases to trimming and J lost 7 bases, with 12 bases between them. Per the germline V gene, CDR1 is SGHAT and CDR2 is FQNNGV. The protocol was immunoSEQ multiplex PCR, while the TCRdb copy is restricted to in-frame clones and leaves out a portion. The sample records about 35,000 clones, around 90% being singletons. This clonotype was sampled from a female donor with multiple sclerosis, enrolled in a pregnancy study. The rearrangement links TRBV11-2 to TRBJ2-7; D is possibly TRBD1 (6 bases). This specimen consisted of CD8+ T cells from peripheral blood mononuclear cells, obtained in the third trimester of pregnancy. The CDR3 region is CASSPGGGEQYF. The CDR3 region has the DNA TGTGCCAGCAGCCCTGGGGGCGGGGAGCAGTACTTC.